Sequencing of this TCR beta chain was carried out in a study of control samples from healthy donors and cancer patients. Generated by immunoSEQ multiplex PCR, the TCRdb table keeps only in-frame clones and is missing some. The repertoire has some 77,000 clones, 70% to 90% of them found once; the top ten carry 7.5% to 8%. Deletions cut 6 bases from V and 1 base from J, with 15 bases between. Germline values: CDR1 LNHDA, CDR2 SQIVND (reference sequence). The CDR3 is 15 amino acids. This chain uses TRBV19 with TRBJ2-5, with D uncertain. The source of this sequence is a woman aged 55 to 70 in good health. Sample: blood. For the CDR3, the DNA is TGTGCCAGTAGAAAATATCTGAACTTCCAAGAGACCCAGTACTTC. Translation: CASRKYLNFQETQYF.